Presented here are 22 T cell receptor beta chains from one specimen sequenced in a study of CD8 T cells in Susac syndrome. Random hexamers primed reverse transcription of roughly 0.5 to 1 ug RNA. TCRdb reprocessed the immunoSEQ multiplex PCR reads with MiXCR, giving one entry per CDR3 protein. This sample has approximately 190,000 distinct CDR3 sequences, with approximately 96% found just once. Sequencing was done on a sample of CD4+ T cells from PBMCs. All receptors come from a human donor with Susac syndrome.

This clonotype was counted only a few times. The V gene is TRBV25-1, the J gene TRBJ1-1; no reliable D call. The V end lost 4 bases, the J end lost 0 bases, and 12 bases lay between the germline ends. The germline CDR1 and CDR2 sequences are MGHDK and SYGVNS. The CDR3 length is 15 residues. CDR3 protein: CASSVRVSLNTEAFF. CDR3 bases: TGTGCCAGCAGTGTCCGGGTTTCTTTGAACACTGAAGCTTTCTTT. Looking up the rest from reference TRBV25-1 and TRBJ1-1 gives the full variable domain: EADIYQTPRYLVIGTGKKITLECSQTMGHDKMYWYQQDPGMELHLIHYSYGVNSTEKGDLSSESTVSRIRTEHFPLTLESARPSHTSQYLCASSVRVSLNTEAFFGQGTRLTVV.

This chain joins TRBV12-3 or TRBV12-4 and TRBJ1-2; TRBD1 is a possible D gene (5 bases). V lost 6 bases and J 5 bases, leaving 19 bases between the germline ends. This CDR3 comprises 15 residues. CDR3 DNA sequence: TGTGCCAGCAGCCGCCTCGGGACGGTGGCGTATGGCTACACCTTC. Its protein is CASSRLGTVAYGYTF.

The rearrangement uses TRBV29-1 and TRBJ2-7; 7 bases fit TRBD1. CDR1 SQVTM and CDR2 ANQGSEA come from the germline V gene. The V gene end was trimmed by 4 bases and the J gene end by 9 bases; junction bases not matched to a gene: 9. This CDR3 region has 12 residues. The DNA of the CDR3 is TGCAGCGTTGCAACAGGGGAACGCGGGCAGTACTTC. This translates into CSVATGERGQYF.

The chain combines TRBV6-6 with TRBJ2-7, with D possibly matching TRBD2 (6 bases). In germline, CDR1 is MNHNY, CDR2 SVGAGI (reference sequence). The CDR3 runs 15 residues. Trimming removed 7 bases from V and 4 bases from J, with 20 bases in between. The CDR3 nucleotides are TGTGCCAGCACGGGTGGCGGAGGGAACGTTTACGAGCAGTACTTC. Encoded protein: CASTGGGGNVYEQYF.

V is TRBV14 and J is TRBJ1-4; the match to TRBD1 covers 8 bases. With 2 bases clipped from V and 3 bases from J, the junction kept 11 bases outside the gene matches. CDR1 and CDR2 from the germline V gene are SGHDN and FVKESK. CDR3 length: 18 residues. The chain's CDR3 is CASSQKSYRTGSNEKLFF. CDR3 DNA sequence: TGTGCCAGCAGCCAAAAGAGCTACAGGACAGGGTCTAATGAAAAACTGTTTTTT.

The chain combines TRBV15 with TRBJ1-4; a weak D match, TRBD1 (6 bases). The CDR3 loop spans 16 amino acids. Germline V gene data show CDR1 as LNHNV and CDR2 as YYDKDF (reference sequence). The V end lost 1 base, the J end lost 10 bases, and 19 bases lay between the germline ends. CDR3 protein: CATSRGQVDIWGKLFF. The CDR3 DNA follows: TGTGCCACCAGCAGAGGACAGGTTGACATTTGGGGAAAACTGTTTTTT.

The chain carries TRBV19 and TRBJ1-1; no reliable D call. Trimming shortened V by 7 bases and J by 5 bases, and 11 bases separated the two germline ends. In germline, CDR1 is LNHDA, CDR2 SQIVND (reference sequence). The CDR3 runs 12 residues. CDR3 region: CASKSRRTEAFF. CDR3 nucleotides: TGTGCCAGTAAATCGAGGAGGACTGAAGCTTTCTTT.

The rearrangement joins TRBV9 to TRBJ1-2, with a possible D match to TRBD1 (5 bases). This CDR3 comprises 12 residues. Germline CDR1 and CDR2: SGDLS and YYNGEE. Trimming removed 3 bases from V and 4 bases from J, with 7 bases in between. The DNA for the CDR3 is TGTGCCAGCAGCGACGACAGCTATGGCTACACCTTC. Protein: CASSDDSYGYTF.

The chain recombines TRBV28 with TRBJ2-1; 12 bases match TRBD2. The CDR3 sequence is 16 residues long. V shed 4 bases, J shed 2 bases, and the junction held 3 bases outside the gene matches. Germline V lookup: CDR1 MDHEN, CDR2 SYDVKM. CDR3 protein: CASSSSSGGAYNEQFF. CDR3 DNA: TGTGCCAGCAGTTCCTCTAGCGGGGGGGCCTACAATGAGCAGTTCTTC.

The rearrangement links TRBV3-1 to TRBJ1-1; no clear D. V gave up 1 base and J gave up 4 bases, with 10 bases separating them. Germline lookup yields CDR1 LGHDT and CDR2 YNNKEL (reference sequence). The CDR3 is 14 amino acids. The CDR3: CASSQAGVRTEAFF. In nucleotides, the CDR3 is TGTGCCAGCAGCCAAGCCGGGGTACGCACTGAAGCTTTCTTT. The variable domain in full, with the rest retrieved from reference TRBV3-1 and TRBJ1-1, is DTAVSQTPKYLVTQMGNDKSIKCEQNLGHDTMYWYKQDSKKFLKIMFSYNNKELIINETVPNRFSPKSPDKAHLNLHINSLELGDSAVYFCASSQAGVRTEAFFGQGTRLTVV.

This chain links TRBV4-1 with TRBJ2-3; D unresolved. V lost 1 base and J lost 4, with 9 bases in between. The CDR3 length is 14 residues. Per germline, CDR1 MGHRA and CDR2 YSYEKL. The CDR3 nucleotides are TGCGCCAGCAGCCAAGGGCAGCTAGCAGATACGCAGTATTTT. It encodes CASSQGQLADTQYF.

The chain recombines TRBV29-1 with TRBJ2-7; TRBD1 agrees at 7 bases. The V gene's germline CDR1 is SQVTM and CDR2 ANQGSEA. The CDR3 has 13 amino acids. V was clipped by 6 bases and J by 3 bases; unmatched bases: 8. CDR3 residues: CSVTPGQYYEQYF. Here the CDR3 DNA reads TGCAGCGTGACACCGGGACAGTACTACGAGCAGTACTTC.

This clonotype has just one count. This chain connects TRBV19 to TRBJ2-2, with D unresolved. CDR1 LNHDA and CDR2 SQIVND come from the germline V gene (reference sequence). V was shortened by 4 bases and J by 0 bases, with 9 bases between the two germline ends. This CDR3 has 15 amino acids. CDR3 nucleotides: TGTGCCAGTAGTAACAAAATTGCGAACACCGGGGAGCTGTTTTTT. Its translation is CASSNKIANTGELFF.

The CDR3 DNA sequence: TGTGCCTGGAGTGCAGAAGACAGGGAAGAAGGGCAGTTCTTC. The encoded protein is CAWSAEDREEGQFF. The chain carries TRBV30 and TRBJ2-1; 7 bases map to TRBD1. Looked up from germline, CDR1 is GTSNPN and CDR2 is SVGIG (reference sequence). There are 14 residues in the CDR3. Trimming at V came to 1 base and at J to 12 bases, leaving 12 bases not matched to a gene.

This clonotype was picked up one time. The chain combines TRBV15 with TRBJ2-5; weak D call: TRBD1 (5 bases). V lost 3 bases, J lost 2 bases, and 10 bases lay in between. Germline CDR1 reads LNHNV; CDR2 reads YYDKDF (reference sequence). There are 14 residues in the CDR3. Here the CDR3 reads CATSRPRVQETQYF. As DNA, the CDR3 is TGTGCCACCAGCAGGCCCAGGGTACAAGAGACCCAGTACTTC.

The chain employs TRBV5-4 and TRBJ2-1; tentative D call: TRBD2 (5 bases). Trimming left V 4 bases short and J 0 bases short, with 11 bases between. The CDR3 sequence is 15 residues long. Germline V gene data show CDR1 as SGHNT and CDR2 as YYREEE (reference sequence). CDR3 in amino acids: CASSPSSSSYNEQFF. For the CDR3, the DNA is TGTGCCAGCAGCCCTAGCAGTAGCTCCTACAATGAGCAGTTCTTC.

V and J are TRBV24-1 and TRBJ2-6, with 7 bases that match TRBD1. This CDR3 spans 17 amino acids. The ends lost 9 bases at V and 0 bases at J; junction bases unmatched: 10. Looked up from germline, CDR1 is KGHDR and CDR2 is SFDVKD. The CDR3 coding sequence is TGTGCCACCGGGGACAGCCGTACTCGCTCTGGGGCCAACGTCCTGACTTTC. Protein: CATGDSRTRSGANVLTF.

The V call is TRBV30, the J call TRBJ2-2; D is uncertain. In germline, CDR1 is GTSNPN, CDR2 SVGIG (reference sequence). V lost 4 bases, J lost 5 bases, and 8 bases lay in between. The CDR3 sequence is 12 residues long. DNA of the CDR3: TGTGCCTGGACTACCAGAACCGGGGAGCTGTTTTTT. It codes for CAWTTRTGELFF.

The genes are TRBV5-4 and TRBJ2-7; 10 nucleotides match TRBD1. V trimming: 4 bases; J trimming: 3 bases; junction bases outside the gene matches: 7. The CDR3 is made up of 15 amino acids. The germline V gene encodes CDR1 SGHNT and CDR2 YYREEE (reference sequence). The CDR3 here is CASSIPGQGIYEQYF. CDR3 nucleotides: TGTGCCAGCAGCATTCCGGGACAGGGGATCTACGAGCAGTACTTC.

CDR3 DNA: TGTGCCTGGGGGGGGCTTGGGACAGATACGCAGTATTTT. Translating it yields CAWGGLGTDTQYF. The rearrangement joins TRBV30 to TRBJ2-3; D is tentatively TRBD1 or TRBD2 (6 bases each). The germline V and J ends were trimmed by 5 bases and 3 bases, with 12 bases remaining between them. The CDR3 has 13 residues. Germline CDR1 is GTSNPN and CDR2 is SVGIG (reference sequence).

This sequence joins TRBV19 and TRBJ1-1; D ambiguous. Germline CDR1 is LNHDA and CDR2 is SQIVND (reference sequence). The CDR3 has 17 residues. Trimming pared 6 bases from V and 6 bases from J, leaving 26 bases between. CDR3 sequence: CASSNAIFPGLEAEAFF. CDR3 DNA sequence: TGTGCCAGTAGCAATGCAATCTTCCCGGGGTTAGAAGCTGAAGCTTTCTTT.

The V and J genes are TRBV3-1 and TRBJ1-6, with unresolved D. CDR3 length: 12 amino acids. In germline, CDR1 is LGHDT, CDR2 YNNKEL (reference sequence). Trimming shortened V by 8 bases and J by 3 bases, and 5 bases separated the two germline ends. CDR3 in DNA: TGTGCCAGCTGGGGCTATAATTCACCCCTCCACTTT. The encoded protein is CASWGYNSPLHF.